Here is one T cell receptor beta chain with its context. Antigen unknown. This entry is derived from a study of OX40 agonist ivuxolimab in advanced cancers. In the study overall: Partial responses were observed in three patients, of whom one had hepatocellular carcinoma and two had cutaneous melanoma.

Looked up from germline, CDR1 is SGHAT and CDR2 is FQNNGV. V gave up 2 bases and J gave up 1 base, with 14 bases separating them. This CDR3 contains 16 residues. Study observations and caveats: At 0.1 to 3.0 mg/kg, CD4+ and CD8+ blood T cells expanded clonally by week 6.

The protocol was immunoSEQ multiplex PCR, while the TCRdb copy is restricted to in-frame clones and leaves out a portion. Here the sample spans 150,000 to 170,000 clones, roughly 94% being singletons. This specimen was CD4+ or CD8+ T cells sorted from blood, taken in a trial of the OX40 agonist ivuxolimab. V is TRBV11-2 and J is TRBJ1-1; a possible D gene is TRBD1 (5 bases). The clonotype originates from an adult with an advanced solid tumor such as melanoma, head and neck, liver or kidney cancer. The CDR3 nucleotides read TGTGCCAGCAGCTTAAGGGGTAAGGGTGGGAACACTGAAGCTTTCTTT. This translates into CASSLRGKGGNTEAFF.